This TCR beta chain was obtained from a study of blood T cell repertoires in COVID-19. Participants were aged about 18 to 90 years, lived in roughly 25 US areas, and enrolled virtually. Here immunoSEQ multiplex PCR was the method, and the copy in TCRdb shows in-frame clones only, minus some. The table includes about 140,000 clones, nearly 80% detected once. The V gene's germline CDR1 is MDHEN and CDR2 SYDVKM. V was pared by 3 bases and J by 2 bases, with 8 bases of the junction left unmatched. This CDR3 has 16 amino acids. What was sequenced was PBMCs or T cells enriched from blood (not recorded which). The TCR was taken from a woman aged 50 to 60 who had recovered from COVID-19. This chain joins TRBV28 and TRBJ2-7; 9 bases fit TRBD1. The CDR3 loop reads CASSFPTGGPAYEQYF. As DNA, the CDR3 is TGTGCCAGCAGTTTTCCTACAGGGGGCCCGGCCTACGAGCAGTACTTC.